This T cell receptor (beta chain) was captured in a study of T cells in Graves' hyperthyroidism and ophthalmopathy. The CDR3 loop spans 14 amino acids. The germline V gene encodes CDR1 SNHLY and CDR2 FYNNEI. Trimming stripped 6 bases from V and 4 bases from J, with 14 bases between. Amplification of TCR beta CDR3 regions was performed using RNA transcripts as template. TCR CDR3 underwent first-round RT-PCR with the HTBI primer set. TCRdb re-called the multiplex PCR reads with MiXCR, one entry per CDR3 protein. The top ten hold roughly 14% of the sample, which has roughly 260,000 distinct CDR3 sequences, 14% to 15% seen once. Ten or more counts support this clonotype.

The receptor was isolated from a middle-aged woman with Graves' hyperthyroidism that later progressed to Graves' ophthalmopathy. The rearrangement uses TRBV2 and TRBJ2-3, with D unresolved. Sequenced: blood. The CDR3 sequence: CASRVAAAPDTQYF. CDR3 DNA: TGTGCCAGCAGGGTAGCCGCAGCGCCAGATACGCAGTATTTT.